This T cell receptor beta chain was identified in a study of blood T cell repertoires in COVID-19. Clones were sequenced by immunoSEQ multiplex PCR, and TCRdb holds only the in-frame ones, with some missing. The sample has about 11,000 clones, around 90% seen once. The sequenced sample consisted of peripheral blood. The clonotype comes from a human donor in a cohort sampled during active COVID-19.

CDR3 protein: CASSQDLSAGELFF. Written as DNA, the CDR3 is TGTGCCAGCAGCCAAGATTTGTCGGCCGGGGAGCTGTTTTTT. This chain connects TRBV4-2 to TRBJ2-2, with unresolved D. CDR3 length: 14 amino acids. The V and J ends lost 0 bases and 6 bases respectively, with 8 bases between them. From germline, CDR1 is LGHNA and CDR2 YNFKEQ.